This is a list of T cell receptor beta chains from one sample in a study of blood T cell repertoires in COVID-19. Sequencing was performed with immunoSEQ multiplex PCR; in TCRdb, only in-frame clones are kept and a portion is missing. This table holds approximately 160,000 clones, roughly 84% found once. Sequenced sample: peripheral blood. The receptors stem from a man aged 60-69 years who had recovered from COVID-19. CDR3s leave out the opening cysteine and the closing phenylalanine or tryptophan. D genes are given only for firm matches.

v_call	d_call	j_call	cdr3_aa
TRBV9	TRBD2	TRBJ2-3	ARAGVITDTQY
TRBV6-2/TRBV6-3	TRBD2	TRBJ2-1	ASSSAGGKEQF
TRBV4-2	.	TRBJ1-4	ASSQGGATNEKLF
TRBV3-1/TRBV3-2	TRBD1	TRBJ1-1	ASSRRTGRTEAF
TRBV7-2	.	TRBJ2-7	ASSLEPGFEQY
TRBV4-1	TRBD1	TRBJ1-1	ASSQVGTGGTEAF
TRBV25-1	TRBD1	TRBJ2-7	ASSPTAQGAPYEQY
TRBV29-1	TRBD1	TRBJ1-2	SVRDSPANYGYT
TRBV5-1	TRBD1	TRBJ2-3	ASSLLSGQGSDTQY
TRBV19	.	TRBJ1-3	ASSNLSGNTIY
TRBV6-2/TRBV6-3	.	TRBJ2-6	ASSPAYSGANVLT
TRBV5-4	.	TRBJ2-5	AGHLWASQETQY
TRBV5-1	TRBD1	TRBJ2-2	ASSPRQGNTGELF
TRBV6-6	TRBD1	TRBJ1-2	ASSYFRTGDNYGYT
TRBV4-2	.	TRBJ1-5	ASSQGSGEDGNQPQH
TRBV30	TRBD1	TRBJ1-1	AWKDRSVTEAF
TRBV2	.	TRBJ2-2	ASSETGIANTGELF
TRBV7-9	.	TRBJ2-7	ASSFSGSSYEQY
TRBV7-7	.	TRBJ2-5	ASSPHTRVWEETQY
TRBV6-5	TRBD2	TRBJ2-1	ASSLAGGNYNEQF
TRBV5-1	.	TRBJ1-2	ASSLVPGDNYGYT
TRBV5-1	.	TRBJ2-7	ASSLVSQTYEQY
TRBV4-2	.	TRBJ2-3	ASQDPSGEAADTQY
TRBV4-1	.	TRBJ1-4	ASSQEGTGSEKLF
TRBV5-1	TRBD1	TRBJ1-1	ASSLTAGGENTEAF
TRBV24-1	.	TRBJ1-4	ATSDSRGLGEKLF
TRBV16	.	TRBJ1-1	ASSLYNTEAF
TRBV18	TRBD2	TRBJ2-5	ASSPPNGPGGKETQY
TRBV20-1	.	TRBJ1-2	SATESYGYT
TRBV19	.	TRBJ1-1	ASSRREATEAF
TRBV5-1	TRBD1	TRBJ1-1	ASSTQDRDTEAF
TRBV3-1/TRBV3-2	TRBD1	TRBJ2-2	ASSQKGTGGITGELF
TRBV3-1/TRBV3-2	.	TRBJ1-2	ASSQSLYGYT
TRBV7-2	.	TRBJ2-1	ASSLQGSEQF
TRBV29-1	.	TRBJ1-2	SVLPGATDSYGYT
TRBV30	TRBD1	TRBJ1-2	AWSPLQGAYGYT
TRBV2	.	TRBJ2-3	ASTRDGADTQY
TRBV7-2	.	TRBJ1-1	ASSLVRWGDTEAF
TRBV7-9	.	TRBJ1-2	ASSLSTGSTYGYT
TRBV27	TRBD1	TRBJ2-6	ASKPQGAGANVLT
TRBV6-1	TRBD1	TRBJ1-5	ASSETGTDNQPQH
TRBV5-1	.	TRBJ2-7	ASSSGGYEQY
TRBV7-8	.	TRBJ1-5	ASSSRQGGYQPQH
TRBV19	TRBD1	TRBJ2-3	ASSPIMTGDFRDTQY
TRBV4-2	TRBD1	TRBJ2-7	ASSQYIDRATGEQY
TRBV7-9	TRBD1	TRBJ2-4	ASSPWTGLTKNIQY
TRBV7-3	TRBD1	TRBJ1-2	ASSQDRGSNGYT
TRBV10-3	.	TRBJ1-2	AISGSRANYGYT
TRBV24-1	TRBD1	TRBJ2-1	ATSDPGQHNEQF
TRBV25-1	TRBD1	TRBJ1-1	ASSDPTGGDTEAF
TRBV6-5	.	TRBJ2-5	ASRKTGRGGETQY
TRBV18	TRBD1	TRBJ1-2	ASSPGTGARRGGYT
TRBV19	TRBD1	TRBJ2-3	ASSRTGPGQGTDTQY
TRBV7-2	.	TRBJ2-3	ASSPGYLSTDTQY
TRBV10-3	.	TRBJ1-1	AIRNNSPGGPF
TRBV5-1	.	TRBJ2-7	ASSQDSITYEQY
TRBV11-2	.	TRBJ1-5	ASSPERNQPQH
TRBV6-1	.	TRBJ1-6	ASSDNTGNNSPLH
TRBV10-2	TRBD1	TRBJ1-1	ASRQTGSNTEAF
TRBV4-2	.	TRBJ1-4	ASSQELGRGDWGNEKLF